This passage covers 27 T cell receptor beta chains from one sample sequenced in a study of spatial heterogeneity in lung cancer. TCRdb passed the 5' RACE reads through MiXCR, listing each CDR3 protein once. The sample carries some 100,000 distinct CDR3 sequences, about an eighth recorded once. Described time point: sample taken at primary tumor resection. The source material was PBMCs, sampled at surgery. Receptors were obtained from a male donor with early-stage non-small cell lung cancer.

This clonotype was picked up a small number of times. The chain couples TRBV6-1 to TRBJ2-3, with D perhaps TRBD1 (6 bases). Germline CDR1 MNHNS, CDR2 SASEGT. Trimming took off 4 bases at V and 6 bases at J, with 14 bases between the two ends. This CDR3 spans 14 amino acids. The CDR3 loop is CASSAQGYIDTQYF. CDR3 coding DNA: TGTGCCAGCAGTGCACAGGGTTACATCGATACGCAGTATTTT.

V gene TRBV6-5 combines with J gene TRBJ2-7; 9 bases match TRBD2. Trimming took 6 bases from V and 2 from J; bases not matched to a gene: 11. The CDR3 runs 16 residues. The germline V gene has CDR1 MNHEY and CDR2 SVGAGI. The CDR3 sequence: CASRPTGVAGAYEQYF. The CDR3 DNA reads TGTGCCAGCAGACCCACCGGGGTAGCGGGGGCCTACGAGCAGTACTTC.

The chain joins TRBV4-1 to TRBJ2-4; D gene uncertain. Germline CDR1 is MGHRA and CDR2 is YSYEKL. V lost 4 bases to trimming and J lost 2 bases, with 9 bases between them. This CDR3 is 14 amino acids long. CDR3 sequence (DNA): TGCGCCAGCAGCCTAACTCATACCAAAAACATTCAGTACTTC. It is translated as CASSLTHTKNIQYF.

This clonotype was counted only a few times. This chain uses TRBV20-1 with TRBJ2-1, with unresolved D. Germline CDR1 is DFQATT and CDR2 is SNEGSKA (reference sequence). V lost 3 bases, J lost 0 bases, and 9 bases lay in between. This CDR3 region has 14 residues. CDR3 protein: CSARRRNSYNEQFF. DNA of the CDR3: TGCAGTGCTAGGAGGCGAAACTCCTACAATGAGCAGTTCTTC.

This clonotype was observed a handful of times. CDR3 coding DNA: TGTGCCAGCAGTACGAGCGGCGGGGAGCTGTTTTTT. Translation gives CASSTSGGELFF. V and J are TRBV28 and TRBJ2-2; possibly TRBD2 for D (5 bases). V was trimmed by 5 bases and J by 7 bases, leaving 8 bases between them. This CDR3 has 12 residues. Germline lookup yields CDR1 MDHEN and CDR2 SYDVKM.

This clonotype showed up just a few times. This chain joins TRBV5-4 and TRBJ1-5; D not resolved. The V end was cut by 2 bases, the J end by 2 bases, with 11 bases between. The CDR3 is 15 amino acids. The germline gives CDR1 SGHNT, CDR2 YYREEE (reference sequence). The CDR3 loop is CASSLDPSGNQPQHF. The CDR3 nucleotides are TGTGCCAGCAGCTTAGATCCTTCCGGCAATCAGCCCCAGCATTTT. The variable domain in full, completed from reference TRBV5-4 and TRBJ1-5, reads ETGVTQSPTHLIKTRGQQVTLRCSSQSGHNTVSWYQQALGQGPQFIFQYYREEENGRGNFPPRFSGLQFPNYSSELNVNALELDDSALYLCASSLDPSGNQPQHFGDGTRLSIL.

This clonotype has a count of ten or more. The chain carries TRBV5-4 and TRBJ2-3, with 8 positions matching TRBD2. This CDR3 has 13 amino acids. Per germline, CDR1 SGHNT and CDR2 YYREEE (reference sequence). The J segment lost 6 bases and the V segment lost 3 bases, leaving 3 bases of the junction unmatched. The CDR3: CASSSLAGDTQYF. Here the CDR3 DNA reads TGTGCCAGCAGCTCTCTAGCGGGCGATACGCAGTATTTT.

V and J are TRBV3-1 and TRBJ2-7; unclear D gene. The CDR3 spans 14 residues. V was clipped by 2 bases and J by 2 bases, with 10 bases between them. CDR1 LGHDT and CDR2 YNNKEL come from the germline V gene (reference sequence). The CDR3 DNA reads TGTGCCAGCAGCCAAACGGACGGAGCCTACGAGCAGTACTTC. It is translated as CASSQTDGAYEQYF.

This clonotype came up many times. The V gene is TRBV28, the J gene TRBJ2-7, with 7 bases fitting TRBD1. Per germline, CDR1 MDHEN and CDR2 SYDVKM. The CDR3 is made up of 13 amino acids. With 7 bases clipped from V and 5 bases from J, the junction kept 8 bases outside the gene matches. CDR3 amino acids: CASIRQGTNEQYF. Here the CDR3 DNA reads TGTGCCAGCATCAGACAGGGAACGAACGAGCAGTACTTC.

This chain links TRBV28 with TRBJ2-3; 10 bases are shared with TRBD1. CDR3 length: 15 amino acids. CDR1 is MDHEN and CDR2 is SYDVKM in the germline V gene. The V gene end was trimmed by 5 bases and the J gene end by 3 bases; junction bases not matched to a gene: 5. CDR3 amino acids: CASSAPGQGTDTQYF. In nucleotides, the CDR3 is TGTGCCAGCAGTGCGCCGGGACAGGGGACAGATACGCAGTATTTT.

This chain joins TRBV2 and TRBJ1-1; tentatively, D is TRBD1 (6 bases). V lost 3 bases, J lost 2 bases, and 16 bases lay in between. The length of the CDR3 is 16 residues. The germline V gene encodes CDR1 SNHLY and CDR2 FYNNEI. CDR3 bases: TGTGCCAGCAGTGAGGGGGCAGGGCTTGTTAACACTGAAGCTTTCTTT. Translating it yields CASSEGAGLVNTEAFF.

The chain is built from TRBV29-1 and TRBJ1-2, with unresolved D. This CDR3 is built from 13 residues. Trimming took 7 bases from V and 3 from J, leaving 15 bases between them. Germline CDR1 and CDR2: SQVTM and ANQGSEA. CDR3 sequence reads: CSAQRQADYGYTF. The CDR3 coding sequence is TGCAGCGCGCAGCGGCAGGCTGACTATGGCTACACCTTC.

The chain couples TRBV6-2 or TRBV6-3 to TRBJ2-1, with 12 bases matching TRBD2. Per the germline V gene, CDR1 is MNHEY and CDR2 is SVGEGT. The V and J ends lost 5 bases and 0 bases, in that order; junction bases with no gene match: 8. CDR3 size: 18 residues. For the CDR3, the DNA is TGTGCCAGCAGTCTCGGGACTAGCGGGCCTAGCTCCTACAATGAGCAGTTCTTC. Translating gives CASSLGTSGPSSYNEQFF.

The CDR3 nucleotides read TGTGCCAGCAGCTTAGGTGGGATGGAGACCCAGTACTTC. Its protein is CASSLGGMETQYF. The rearrangement links TRBV7-9 to TRBJ2-5; no clear D gene. The CDR3 is 13 amino acids. The germline V gene has CDR1 SEHNR and CDR2 FQNEAQ (reference sequence). With 1 base removed from V and 5 bases from J, the gap between germline ends came to 8 bases.

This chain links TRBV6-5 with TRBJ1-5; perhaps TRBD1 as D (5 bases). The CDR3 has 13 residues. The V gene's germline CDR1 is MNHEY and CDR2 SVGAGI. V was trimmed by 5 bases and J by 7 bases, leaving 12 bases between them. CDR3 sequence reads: CASSRGGEQPQHF. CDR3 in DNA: TGTGCCAGCAGTCGGGGGGGAGAACAGCCCCAGCATTTT.

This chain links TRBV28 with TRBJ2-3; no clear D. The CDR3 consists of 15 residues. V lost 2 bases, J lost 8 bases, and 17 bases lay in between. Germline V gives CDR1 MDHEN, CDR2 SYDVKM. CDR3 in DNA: TGTGCCAGCAGTTTACGAGGAAGCCGTTTAGGTACGCAGTATTTT. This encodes CASSLRGSRLGTQYF.

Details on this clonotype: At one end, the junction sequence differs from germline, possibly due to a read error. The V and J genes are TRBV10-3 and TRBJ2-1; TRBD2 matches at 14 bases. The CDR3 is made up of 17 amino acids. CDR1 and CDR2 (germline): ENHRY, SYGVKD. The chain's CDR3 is CATQPGLAGDSYIEQFF. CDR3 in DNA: TGTGCCACCCAACCGGGACTAGCGGGGGATTCCTACATTGAGCAGTTCTTC.

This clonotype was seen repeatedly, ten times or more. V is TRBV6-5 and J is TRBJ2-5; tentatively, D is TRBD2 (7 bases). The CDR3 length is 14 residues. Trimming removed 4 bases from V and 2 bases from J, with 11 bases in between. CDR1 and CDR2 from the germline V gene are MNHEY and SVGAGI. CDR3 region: CASSLEGGQETQYF. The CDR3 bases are TGTGCCAGCAGTTTAGAGGGGGGGCAAGAGACCCAGTACTTC.

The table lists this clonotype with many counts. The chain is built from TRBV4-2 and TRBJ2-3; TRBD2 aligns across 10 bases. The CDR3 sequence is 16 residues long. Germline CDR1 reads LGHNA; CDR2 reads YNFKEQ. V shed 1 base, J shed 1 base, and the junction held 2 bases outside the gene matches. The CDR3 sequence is CASSQVGTSGTDTQYF. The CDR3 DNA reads TGTGCCAGCAGCCAAGTAGGGACTAGCGGCACAGATACGCAGTATTTT.

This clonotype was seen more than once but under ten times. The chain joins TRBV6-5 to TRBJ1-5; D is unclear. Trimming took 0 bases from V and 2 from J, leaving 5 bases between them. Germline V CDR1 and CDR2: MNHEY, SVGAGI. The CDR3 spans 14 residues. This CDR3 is CASSYSGGNQPQHF. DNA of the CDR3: TGTGCCAGCAGTTACTCTGGGGGCAATCAGCCCCAGCATTTT.

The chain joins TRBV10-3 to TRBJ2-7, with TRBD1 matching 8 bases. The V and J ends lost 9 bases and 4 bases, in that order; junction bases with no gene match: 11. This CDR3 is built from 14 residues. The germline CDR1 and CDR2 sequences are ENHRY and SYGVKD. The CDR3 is CAIRLDRGTYEQYF. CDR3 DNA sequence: TGTGCCATAAGGCTAGACAGGGGAACATACGAGCAGTACTTC.

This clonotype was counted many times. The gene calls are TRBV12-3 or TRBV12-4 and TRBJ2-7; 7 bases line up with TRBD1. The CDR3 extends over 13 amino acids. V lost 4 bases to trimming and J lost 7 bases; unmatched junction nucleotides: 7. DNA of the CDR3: TGTGCCAGCAGTTCCATTGACAGGGCGGAGCAGTACTTC. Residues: CASSSIDRAEQYF.

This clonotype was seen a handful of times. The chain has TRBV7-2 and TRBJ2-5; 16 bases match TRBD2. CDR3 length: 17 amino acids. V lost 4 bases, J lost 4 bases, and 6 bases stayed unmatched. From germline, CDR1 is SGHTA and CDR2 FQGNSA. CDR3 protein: CASSSGLAGGVGETQYF. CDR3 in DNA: TGTGCCAGCAGCTCGGGACTAGCGGGAGGGGTCGGAGAGACCCAGTACTTC.

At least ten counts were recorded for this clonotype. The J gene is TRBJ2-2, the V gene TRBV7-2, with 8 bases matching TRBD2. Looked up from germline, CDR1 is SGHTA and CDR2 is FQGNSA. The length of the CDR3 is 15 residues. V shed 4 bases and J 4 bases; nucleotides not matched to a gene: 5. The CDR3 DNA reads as TGTGCCAGCAGCTCCCCGGGAGGGGGCACCGGGGAGCTGTTTTTT. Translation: CASSSPGGGTGELFF. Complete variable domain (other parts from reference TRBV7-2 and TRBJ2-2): GAGVSQSPSNKVTEKGKDVELRCDPISGHTALYWYRQSLGQGLEFLIYFQGNSAPDKSGLPSDRFSAERTGGSVSTLTIQRTQQEDSAVYLCASSSPGGGTGELFFGEGSRLTVL.

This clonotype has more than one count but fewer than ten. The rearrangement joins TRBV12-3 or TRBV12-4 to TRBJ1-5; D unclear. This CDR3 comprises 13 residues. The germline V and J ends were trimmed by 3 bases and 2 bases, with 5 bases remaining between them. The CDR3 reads CASSFRRNQPQHF. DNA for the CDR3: TGTGCCAGCAGTTTTAGGCGCAATCAGCCCCAGCATTTT.

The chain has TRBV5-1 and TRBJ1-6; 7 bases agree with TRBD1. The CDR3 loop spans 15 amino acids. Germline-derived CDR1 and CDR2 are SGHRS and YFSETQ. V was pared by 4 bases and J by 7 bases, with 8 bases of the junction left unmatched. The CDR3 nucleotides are TGCGCCAGCAGCCTGGGGACAGTCGACAATTCACCCCTCCACTTT. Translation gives CASSLGTVDNSPLHF.

The CDR3, as DNA: TGCAGTGCTTGGACGCAAGCGGGAGCTCAGTACAATGAGCAGTTCTTC. Protein: CSAWTQAGAQYNEQFF. This chain links TRBV20-1 with TRBJ2-1, with TRBD2 identical over 8 bases. This CDR3 is 16 amino acids long. The ends lost 5 bases at V and 4 bases at J; junction bases unmatched: 13. CDR1 and CDR2 (germline): DFQATT, SNEGSKA (reference sequence).